Listed below are T cell receptor beta chains from one sample, sequenced in a study of T cells expressing NK-cell markers. TCRdb reprocessed the 5' RACE reads, with one entry per CDR3 protein and no DNA. The table for this sample gives about 390,000 distinct CDR3 sequences. Sequencing was carried out using blood T cells: a sorted CD56 or NKG2C T cell subset, CD4+ or CD8+ T cells, or bulk PBMC T cells (not recorded which). These receptor sequences come from a woman aged 45-65 years in good health. Each CDR3 is given with its conserved first and last residue.

>TRBV7-6|TRBJ2-7
CASSARDYLTYEQYF
>TRBV6-6|TRBJ2-5
CASSAPGRAVETQYF
>TRBV29-1|TRBJ2-3
CSVATTRGGDTQYF
>TRBV14|TRBJ1-2
CASSRQGRYTF
>TRBV29-1|TRBJ1-3
CSVVGGSSGNTIYF
>TRBV7-9|TRBJ2-1
CASSAKLPDTYNEQFF
>TRBV29-1|TRBJ1-3
CSVKSDSSTQRNTIYF
>TRBV20-1|TRBJ2-1
CSAPTSGRTNEQFF
>TRBV12-3/TRBV12-4|TRBJ1-2
CASSLDFPNRGYTF
>TRBV19|TRBJ1-6
CASRTGGSYNSPLHF
>TRBV24-1|TRBJ2-4
CATSESGTGENIQYF
>TRBV7-8|TRBJ1-2
CASSLEQGASGYTF
>TRBV12-3/TRBV12-4|TRBJ1-4
CASRTGYGEKLFF
>TRBV10-3|TRBJ1-3
CSISPDGRSGNTIYF
>TRBV19|TRBJ1-2
CASSKGPGDGYTF
>TRBV3-1|TRBJ2-3
CASSPQPNQGADTQYF
>TRBV4-2|TRBJ2-1
CASSQAGRLASFGEQFF
>TRBV25-1|TRBJ2-5
CASSHPGGPETQYF
>TRBV27|TRBJ2-1
CASSLDEGNSDEQFF
>TRBV5-4|TRBJ2-3
CASSLDGSGGTDTQYF
>TRBV24-1|TRBJ2-1
CATSDPGTSGSVNEQFF
>TRBV4-1|TRBJ1-1
CASSQKMTGEGTEAFF
>TRBV5-6|TRBJ2-1
CASSSHAAGPRGVQFF
>TRBV20-1|TRBJ2-1
CSAVAGGPNEQFF
>TRBV12-3/TRBV12-4|TRBJ2-2
CASKRTGSAWANTGELFF
>TRBV5-1|TRBJ2-7
CASSESGQGYEQYF
>TRBV5-1|TRBJ1-2
CASSLADSYGYTF
>TRBV6-5|TRBJ2-1
CASSFTGTRGNEQFF
>TRBV2|TRBJ2-1
CASSEAGLVDHNEQFF
>TRBV11-2|TRBJ2-3
CASSQGGARGDTQYF
>TRBV7-2|TRBJ1-2
CASSLASVGYTF
>TRBV6-6|TRBJ2-2
CATPTSGTNTGELFF
>TRBV20-1|TRBJ2-5
CSARDIGTAQETQYF
>TRBV10-3|TRBJ1-2
CAISEDGANYGYTF
>TRBV11-1|TRBJ2-5
CASSLLESEETQYF
>TRBV29-1|TRBJ2-5
CSVEEGGQETQYF
>TRBV20-1|TRBJ1-1
CSGTGNTRTEAFF
>TRBV10-3|TRBJ1-3
CAITGIGNTIYF
>TRBV5-5|TRBJ2-7
CASGTGTSGIGAYEQYF
>TRBV5-1|TRBJ2-5
CASSRVADSLQGTQYF
>TRBV12-3/TRBV12-4|TRBJ2-3
CASSPTTRSTDTQYF
>TRBV5-1|TRBJ2-3
CASEPGRGDTQYF
>TRBV5-1|TRBJ2-1
CASSSRQGTNNEQFF
>TRBV3-1|TRBJ2-7
CASSQDPSRVYEQYF
>TRBV29-1|TRBJ2-1
CSVVGSLYNEQFF
>TRBV16|TRBJ2-1
CASSQVGQAQFF
>TRBV5-1|TRBJ2-7
CASKGPGVYEQYF
>TRBV6-1|TRBJ2-3
CASTSFGVTKPDTQYF
>TRBV5-6|TRBJ2-4
CASSSRLAGGPVTKNIQYF
>TRBV18|TRBJ2-4
CASSPSDRANIQYF
>TRBV24-1|TRBJ2-5
CATSATGGPAMGQYF
>TRBV5-1|TRBJ1-4
CASSYGFNEKLFF
>TRBV27|TRBJ1-2
CASSPFRTGNYGYTF